This T cell receptor (beta chain) came from a study of memory CD8 T cells in hepatitis C reinfection. Time point: late/post reinfection, 12 to 24 weeks after detection. Sorted cells were sequenced directly ex vivo without any in vitro expansion. The table came from immunoSEQ multiplex PCR; TCRdb's copy has only in-frame clones and leaves some out. The table records 45,000 to 50,000 clones, about 91% of them present only once. The ends were cut back, 6 bases at V and 6 bases at J, with 9 bases in the middle. The CDR3 spans 12 residues. Germline V gene data show CDR1 as LNHDA and CDR2 as SQIVND (reference sequence).

J is TRBJ2-1 and V is TRBV19, with D possibly TRBD1 on 5 matching bases. Material: naive CD8+ T cells sorted from blood. The TCR originated in a man younger than 30 with hepatitis C virus infection. The CDR3, as DNA: TGTGCCAGTAGCGTCACAGGCAATGAGCAGTTCTTC. Translation: CASSVTGNEQFF.